These T cell receptor beta chains were read from a single sample in a study of OX40 agonist ivuxolimab in advanced cancers. Produced via immunoSEQ multiplex PCR; TCRdb's table is partial and in-frame only. This sample has 75,000 to 100,000 clones, with about nine tenths found just once. Sequenced here: CD4+ or CD8+ T cells sorted from blood, sampled in a trial of the OX40 agonist ivuxolimab. Receptor source: an adult with an advanced solid tumor such as melanoma, head and neck, liver or kidney cancer. Both conserved end residues are part of each CDR3. The order of the fields is V gene, J gene, clone size, D gene, CDR3 DNA, CDR3 protein. A D gene is named only where the DNA matches it firmly. A row's size may be missing; if present it is once, few, many or a size class.

V: TRBV5-6
J: TRBJ2-5
size: once
D: TRBD2
DNA: TGTGCCAGCAGCTTACCGGAAGCGGGGGGCCTAGGAGAGACCCAGTACTTC
CDR3: CASSLPEAGGLGETQYF

V: TRBV6-4
J: TRBJ2-1
size: -
D: TRBD1
DNA: TGTGCCAGCAGTATAACCGGGACAGGGGCAAATGAGCAGTTCTTC
CDR3: CASSITGTGANEQFF

V: TRBV7-2
J: TRBJ2-5
size: -
D: -
DNA: TGTGCCAGCAGCTTAGAGACCCAGTACTTC
CDR3: CASSLETQYF

V: TRBV6-5
J: TRBJ1-5
size: once
D: TRBD1
DNA: TGTGCCAGCAGTACCGGACAGGGGGCCCAGCATTTT
CDR3: CASSTGQGAQHF

V: TRBV7-9
J: TRBJ1-2
size: -
D: TRBD1
DNA: TGTGCCAGCAGCTATGGGACAGGAGACTATGGCTACACCTTC
CDR3: CASSYGTGDYGYTF

V: TRBV2
J: TRBJ1-2
size: -
D: -
DNA: TGTGCCAGCAGCTTGACTTGGGGCTACACCTTC
CDR3: CASSLTWGYTF

V: TRBV7-2
J: TRBJ1-5
size: -
D: -
DNA: TGTGCCAGCAGCTTAGGGGGACAATTCTATAGCAATCAGCCCCAGCATTTT
CDR3: CASSLGGQFYSNQPQHF

V: TRBV6-1
J: TRBJ2-1
size: -
D: -
DNA: TGTGCCACCACCGGGACTCGGCGCCACAATGAGCAGTTCTTC
CDR3: CATTGTRRHNEQFF

V: TRBV9
J: TRBJ1-1
size: -
D: -
DNA: TGTGCCAGCAGCGTCTCCCTGACGGGACGGAAGAACACTGAAGCTTTCTTT
CDR3: CASSVSLTGRKNTEAFF

V: TRBV9
J: TRBJ2-5
size: -
D: TRBD2
DNA: TGTGCCAGCAGCGTAGCCGGGACTAGCGGACAAGAGACCCAGTACTTC
CDR3: CASSVAGTSGQETQYF

V: TRBV5-1
J: TRBJ2-2
size: -
D: -
DNA: TGCGCCAGCAGTGGAGGGGACACCGGGGAGCTGTTTTTT
CDR3: CASSGGDTGELFF

V: TRBV5-1
J: TRBJ2-3
size: -
D: -
DNA: TGCGCCAGCAGCTTGGGGAGCCCCGGGCAGGCAGATACGCAGTATTTT
CDR3: CASSLGSPGQADTQYF

V: TRBV6-5
J: TRBJ1-2
size: -
D: -
DNA: TGTGCCAGCAGCCGGGACCGCCTGGGCGGCTACACCTTC
CDR3: CASSRDRLGGYTF

V: TRBV4-3
J: TRBJ2-2
size: -
D: -
DNA: TGCGCCAGCAGCCAAGATCAAGGCAGCTACACCGGGGAGCTGTTTTTT
CDR3: CASSQDQGSYTGELFF

V: TRBV19
J: TRBJ1-2
size: -
D: TRBD1
DNA: TGTGCCAGTAGTCACTTACAGGGGGCGCGGGCCTATGGCTACACCTTC
CDR3: CASSHLQGARAYGYTF

V: TRBV9
J: TRBJ2-1
size: -
D: TRBD2
DNA: TGTGCCAGCAGCTCCCGGACTAGCGGGAGTTCGAATGAGCAGTTCTTC
CDR3: CASSSRTSGSSNEQFF

V: TRBV18
J: TRBJ2-7
size: -
D: -
DNA: TGTGCCAGCTCACCCAACGACTACGAGCAGTACTTC
CDR3: CASSPNDYEQYF

V: TRBV11-3
J: TRBJ1-3
size: -
D: TRBD1
DNA: TGTGCCAGCACCAACTCCGGGACAGGGTCTGGAAACACCATATATTTT
CDR3: CASTNSGTGSGNTIYF

V: TRBV7-9
J: TRBJ2-3
size: -
D: -
DNA: TGTGCCAGCAGCCGAACAGATACGCAGTATTTT
CDR3: CASSRTDTQYF

V: TRBV11-1
J: TRBJ2-7
size: few
D: -
DNA: TGTGCCAGCAGCTCCGGAGGGCGGAGGGGCCGAAGTGAGCAGTACTTC
CDR3: CASSSGGRRGRSEQYF

V: TRBV5-6
J: TRBJ2-1
size: -
D: -
DNA: TGTGCCAGCAGCTTCAGGTACAATGAGCAGTTCTTC
CDR3: CASSFRYNEQFF

V: TRBV6-6
J: TRBJ1-6
size: -
D: TRBD1
DNA: TGTGCCAGCAGTCGGACAGGGGCTAATTCACCCCTCCACTTT
CDR3: CASSRTGANSPLHF

V: TRBV5-6
J: TRBJ1-5
size: -
D: -
DNA: TGTGCCAGCAGCTTCGCCGGCGGGGCTCAGCCCCAGCATTTT
CDR3: CASSFAGGAQPQHF

V: TRBV9
J: TRBJ2-1
size: few
D: TRBD2
DNA: TGTGCCAGCAGCGTAGCGGCTAGCGGGAGAGATGAGCAGTTCTTC
CDR3: CASSVAASGRDEQFF

V: TRBV11-2
J: TRBJ2-1
size: once
D: TRBD2
DNA: TGTGCCAGCAGCTTAGGAGGGGGGACTAGCGGGTACAATGAGCAGTTCTTC
CDR3: CASSLGGGTSGYNEQFF

V: TRBV6-5
J: TRBJ1-4
size: few
D: TRBD1
DNA: TGTGCCAGCAGAGACACCGGGACAGCTAACTTGAAACTGTTTTTT
CDR3: CASRDTGTANLKLFF

V: TRBV5-5
J: TRBJ1-2
size: -
D: TRBD1
DNA: TGTGCCAGCAGCCTTAGACAGGGCCTCGAAGGCTACACCTTC
CDR3: CASSLRQGLEGYTF

V: TRBV7-2
J: TRBJ1-4
size: once
D: -
DNA: TGTGCCAGCAGCTTCCGAGCAACTAATGAAAAACTGTTTTTT
CDR3: CASSFRATNEKLFF

V: TRBV9
J: TRBJ2-3
size: -
D: -
DNA: TGTGCCAGCAGCGTAGCCACATCAGATACGCAGTATTTT
CDR3: CASSVATSDTQYF

V: TRBV30
J: TRBJ2-7
size: -
D: -
DNA: TGTGCCTGGAGTGTCGGAGGGTCCTCCTACGAGCAGTACTTC
CDR3: CAWSVGGSSYEQYF

V: TRBV7-9
J: TRBJ1-6
size: -
D: -
DNA: TGTGCCAGCAGGACGGCCGTTTGGACACCCCTCCACTTT
CDR3: CASRTAVWTPLHF

V: TRBV6-6
J: TRBJ1-3
size: -
D: TRBD1
DNA: TGTGCCAGCAGTTTACAGGGGTCTGGAAACACCATATATTTT
CDR3: CASSLQGSGNTIYF

V: TRBV6-1
J: TRBJ2-2
size: -
D: -
DNA: TGTGCCAGCACCCCACAGGGTACCTCCGGGGAGCTGTTTTTT
CDR3: CASTPQGTSGELFF

V: TRBV6-5
J: TRBJ1-4
size: -
D: -
DNA: TGTGCCAGCAGCCCCCCGAATAATGAAAAACTGTTTTTT
CDR3: CASSPPNNEKLFF

V: TRBV5-6
J: TRBJ1-1
size: -
D: TRBD1
DNA: TGTGCCAGCGGATCACTGGGACAGATAAACACTGAAGCTTTCTTT
CDR3: CASGSLGQINTEAFF

V: TRBV4-3
J: TRBJ2-2
size: once
D: TRBD1
DNA: TGCGCCAGCAGCCAAGATCGTTCGGGACAGCCGAACACCGGGGAGCTGTTTTTT
CDR3: CASSQDRSGQPNTGELFF